Listed here are 10 T cell receptor beta chains from one sample, sequenced in a study of blood T cell repertoires in COVID-19. Assay used: immunoSEQ multiplex PCR; TCRdb lists only in-frame clones, some missing. The sample records approximately 22,000 clones, roughly four fifths being singletons. Input material: peripheral blood. The receptors originated from a woman in her sixties or seventies with COVID-19, enrolled during active disease.

The rearrangement uses TRBV15 and TRBJ2-5, with D perhaps matching TRBD2 (6 bases). The length of the CDR3 is 16 residues. Germline CDR1 LNHNV, CDR2 YYDKDF (reference sequence). V was cut by 1 base and J by 1 base, with 13 bases left in between. CDR3 DNA: TGTGCCACCAGCAGAGGTGTGGGTAGCGGCCAAGAGACCCAGTACTTC. Protein: CATSRGVGSGQETQYF.

The rearrangement uses TRBV6-6 and TRBJ2-1; maybe TRBD1 (6 bases). The germline V gene has CDR1 MNHNY and CDR2 SVGAGI (reference sequence). This CDR3 is 15 amino acids long. Trimming stripped 3 bases from V and 0 bases from J, with 9 bases between. In nucleotides, the CDR3 is TGTGCCAGCAGTTATGGCAGGGGCTCCTACAATGAGCAGTTCTTC. As protein: CASSYGRGSYNEQFF.

The chain uses TRBV29-1 and TRBJ1-2, with D tentatively TRBD1 (5 bases). The CDR3 contains 15 residues. Trimming removed 1 base at V and 2 bases at J, with 14 bases between. Germline V CDR1 and CDR2: SQVTM, ANQGSEA. This CDR3 is CSVEGLRDSNYGYTF. The CDR3 region has the DNA TGCAGCGTTGAAGGTCTCAGGGACTCAAACTATGGCTACACCTTC.

This clone was counted a few times. The chain uses TRBV9 and TRBJ1-5, with 8 bases aligning to TRBD1. With 4 bases clipped from V and 1 base from J, the junction kept 7 bases outside the gene matches. Germline V gives CDR1 SGDLS, CDR2 YYNGEE. The CDR3 is made up of 16 amino acids. CDR3 protein: CASSPGTGASNQPQHF. The CDR3 nucleotides are TGTGCCAGCAGCCCCGGGACAGGAGCCAGCAATCAGCCCCAGCATTTT.

CDR3 loop: CASSQLVDSYTGELFF. In DNA form, the CDR3 reads TGCGCCAGCAGTCAGCTTGTGGACAGTTACACCGGGGAGCTGTTTTTT. This rearrangement joins TRBV23-1 to TRBJ2-2; D is possibly TRBD1 (6 bases). TRBV23-1 qualifies as an ORF whose function is uncertain. CDR3 size: 16 residues. Deletions cut 3 bases from V and 3 bases from J, with 14 bases between.

The genes are TRBV6-2 or TRBV6-3 and TRBJ1-5, with a possible D match to TRBD1 (6 bases). The germline V gene encodes CDR1 MNHEY and CDR2 SVGEGT. V was pared by 5 bases and J by 6 bases, with 14 bases between. The CDR3 totals 14 residues. CDR3 amino acids: CASSTGQWGQPQHF. The CDR3 bases are TGTGCCAGCAGTACGGGACAATGGGGTCAGCCCCAGCATTTT.

CDR3 sequence (DNA): TGTGCCAGCAGCTTAAGGGGCGCAGGGGGACTCACCTTC. It translates to CASSLRGAGGLTF. This rearrangement joins TRBV7-2 to TRBJ1-2; 7 nucleotides align to TRBD1. The junction had 10 bases not matched to a gene; V was cut back by 2 bases and J by 13 bases. CDR3 length: 13 residues. Germline V CDR1 and CDR2: SGHTA, FQGNSA.

CDR3 nucleotides: TGTGCCAGCAGCTTAGCCGGGTCGAACACTGAAGCTTTCTTT. Amino acid sequence: CASSLAGSNTEAFF. The chain uses TRBV11-2 and TRBJ1-1; D ambiguous. V lost 1 base and J lost 1, with 7 bases in between. Germline values: CDR1 SGHAT, CDR2 FQNNGV. The CDR3 length is 14 residues.

The V and J genes are TRBV19 and TRBJ2-3; tentatively, D is TRBD2 (5 bases). V was shortened by 6 bases and J by 2 bases, with 12 bases between the two germline ends. The CDR3 extends over 14 amino acids. Germline V gene sequence: CDR1 LNHDA, CDR2 SQIVND (reference sequence). CDR3: CASRNGVNTDTQYF. The CDR3 region has the DNA TGTGCCAGTAGGAACGGGGTCAACACAGATACGCAGTATTTT.

V is TRBV20-1 and J is TRBJ1-1, with TRBD1 as a possible D gene (6 bases). CDR1 and CDR2 from the germline V gene are DFQATT and SNEGSKA (reference sequence). V was trimmed by 8 bases and J by 7 bases, leaving 14 bases between them. This CDR3 is built from 11 residues. This CDR3 is CSPLRGNEAFF. CDR3 bases: TGCAGTCCCTTAAGGGGGAATGAAGCTTTCTTT.